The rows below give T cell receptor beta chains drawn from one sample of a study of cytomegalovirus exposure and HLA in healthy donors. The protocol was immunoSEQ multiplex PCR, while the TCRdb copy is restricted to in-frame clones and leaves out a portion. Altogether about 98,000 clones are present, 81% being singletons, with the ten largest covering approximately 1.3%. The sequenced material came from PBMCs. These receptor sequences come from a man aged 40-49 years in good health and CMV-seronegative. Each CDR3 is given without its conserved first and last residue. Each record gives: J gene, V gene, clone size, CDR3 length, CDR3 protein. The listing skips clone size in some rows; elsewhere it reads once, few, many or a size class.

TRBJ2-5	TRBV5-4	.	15	ASSLPGAGGPGETQY
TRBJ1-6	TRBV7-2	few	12	ASSLAQGSSPLH
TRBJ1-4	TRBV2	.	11	ASSGTGQEKLF
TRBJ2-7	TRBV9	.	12	ASSVADRGYEQY
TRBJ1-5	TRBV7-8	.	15	ASSLGTGSRNNQPQH
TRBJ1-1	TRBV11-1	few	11	ASSLLQNTEAF
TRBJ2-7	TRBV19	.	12	ASSIGDRGYEQY
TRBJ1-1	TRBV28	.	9	ASSLSAEAF
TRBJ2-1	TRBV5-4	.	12	ASSMGHPEDEQF
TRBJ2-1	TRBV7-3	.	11	ASSLPTEGRQF
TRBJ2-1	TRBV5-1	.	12	ASKLAGGTNEQF
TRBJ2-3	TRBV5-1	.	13	ASSSTGASTDTQY
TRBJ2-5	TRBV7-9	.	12	ASSFGTGEETQY
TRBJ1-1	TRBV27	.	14	ASSYLGRAGDTEAF
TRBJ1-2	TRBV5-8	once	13	ASSALPGGPVGYT
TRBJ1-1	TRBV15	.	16	ATSRDLTAGGLFTEAF
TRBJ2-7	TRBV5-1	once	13	ASRKGQGNSYEQY
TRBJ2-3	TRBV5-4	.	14	ASSKGLAGGTDTQY
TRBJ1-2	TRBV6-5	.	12	ASSYGGTDYGYT
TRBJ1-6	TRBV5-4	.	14	ASSKATGTWNSPLH
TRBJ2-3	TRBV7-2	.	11	ASSLTNPDTQY
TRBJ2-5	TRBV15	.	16	ATSIVPPGLAFQETQY
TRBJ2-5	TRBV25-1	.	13	ASSEPRGILGTQY
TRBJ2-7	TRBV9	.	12	ASGRTGDLYEQY
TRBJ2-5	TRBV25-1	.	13	ASSRGAGAQETQY
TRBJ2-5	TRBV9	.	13	ASSIGGSFGETQY
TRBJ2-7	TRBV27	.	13	ASSLSRLRTSEQY
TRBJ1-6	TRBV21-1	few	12	ASSSGDKQWPLH
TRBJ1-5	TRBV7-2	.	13	ASSLFHTGNQPQH
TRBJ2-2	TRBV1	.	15	TSSLPRFTVEAGELF
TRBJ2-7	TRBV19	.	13	ASSSGTSLTYEQY
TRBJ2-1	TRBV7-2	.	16	ASSLVKTGGPWVNEQF
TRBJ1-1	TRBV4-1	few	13	ASRFETGMNTEAF
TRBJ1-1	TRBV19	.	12	ASSTDSLNTEAF
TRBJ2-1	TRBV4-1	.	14	ASSQELAGNYNEQF
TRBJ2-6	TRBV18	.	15	ASSPPEGQSGANVLT
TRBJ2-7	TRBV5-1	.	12	ASSLVASSYEQY
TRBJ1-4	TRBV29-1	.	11	SAQGWRDEKLF
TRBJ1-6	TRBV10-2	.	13	ASKGGQGADSPLH
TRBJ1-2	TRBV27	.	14	ASSSSGQGAYYGYT
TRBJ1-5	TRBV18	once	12	ASSKDSSDQPQH